This T cell receptor (beta chain) was recorded in a study of shared clonotypes between healthy human individuals. CDR1 SEHNR and CDR2 FQNEAQ come from the germline V gene (reference sequence). V trimming: 10 bases; J trimming: 0 bases; junction bases outside the gene matches: 9. The CDR3 length is 15 residues. This clone appeared once. This was a deep-level run. The input for sorted-subset replicate PCRs was around 210 ng DNA, about 30,000 T cell genomes. Only in-frame clones appear in the TCRdb table, and some are missing; sequencing was by immunoSEQ multiplex PCR. This sample has over a million clones, with roughly 75% found just once.

This TCR came from a man aged 18 to 35 in good health. Material for sequencing was memory CD4+ T cells sorted from blood. Specified subset: CD45RA-negative fraction. The chain links TRBV7-9 to TRBJ2-5, with 9 bases matching TRBD1. In nucleotides, the CDR3 is TGTGCCACCGACAGGGGGGACAGGGACCAAGAGACCCAGTACTTC. This translates into CATDRGDRDQETQYF.